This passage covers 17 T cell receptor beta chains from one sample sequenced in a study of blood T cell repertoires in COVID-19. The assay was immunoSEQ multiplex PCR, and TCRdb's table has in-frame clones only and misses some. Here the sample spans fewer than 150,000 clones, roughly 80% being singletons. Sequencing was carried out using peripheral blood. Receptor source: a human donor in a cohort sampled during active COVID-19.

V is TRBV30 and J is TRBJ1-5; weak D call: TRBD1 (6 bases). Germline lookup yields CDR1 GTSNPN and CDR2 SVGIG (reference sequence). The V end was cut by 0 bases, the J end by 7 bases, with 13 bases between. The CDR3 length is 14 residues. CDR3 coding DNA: TGTGCCTGGAGTGTAGACAGGCTAGGACAGCCCCAGCATTTT. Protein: CAWSVDRLGQPQHF.

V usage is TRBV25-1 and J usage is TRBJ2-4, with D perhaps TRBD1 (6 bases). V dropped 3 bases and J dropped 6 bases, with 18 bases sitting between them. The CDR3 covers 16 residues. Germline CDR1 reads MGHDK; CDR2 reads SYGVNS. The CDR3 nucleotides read TGTGCCAGCAGTGACACAATTACAGGGTATAGAAACATTCAGTACTTC. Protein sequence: CASSDTITGYRNIQYF.

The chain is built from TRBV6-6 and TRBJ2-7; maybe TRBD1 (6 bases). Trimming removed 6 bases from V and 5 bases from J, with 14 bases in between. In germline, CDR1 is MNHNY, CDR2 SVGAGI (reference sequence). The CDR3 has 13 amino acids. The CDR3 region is CASSQQGPHEQYF. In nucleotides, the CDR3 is TGTGCCAGCAGCCAACAGGGACCCCACGAGCAGTACTTC.

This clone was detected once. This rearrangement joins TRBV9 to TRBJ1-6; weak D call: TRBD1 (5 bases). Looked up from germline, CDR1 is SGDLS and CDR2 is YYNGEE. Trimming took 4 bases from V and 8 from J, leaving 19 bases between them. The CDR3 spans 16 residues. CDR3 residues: CASSSSRAGVDSPLHF. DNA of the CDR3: TGTGCCAGCAGCTCCTCCCGGGCGGGGGTCGATTCACCCCTCCACTTT.

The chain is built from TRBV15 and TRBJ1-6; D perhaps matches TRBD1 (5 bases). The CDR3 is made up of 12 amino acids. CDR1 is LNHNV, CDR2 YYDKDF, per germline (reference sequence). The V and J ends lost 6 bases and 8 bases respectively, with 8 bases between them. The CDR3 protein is CATRGGDSPLHF. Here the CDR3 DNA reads TGTGCCACCAGGGGGGGGGATTCACCCCTCCACTTT.

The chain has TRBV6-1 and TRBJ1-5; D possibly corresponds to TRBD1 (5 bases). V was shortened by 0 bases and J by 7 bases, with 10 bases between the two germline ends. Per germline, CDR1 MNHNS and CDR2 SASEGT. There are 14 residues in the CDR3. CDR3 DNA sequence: TGTGCCAGCAGTGAAGCGGGGGGAAAACAGCCCCAGCATTTT. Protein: CASSEAGGKQPQHF.

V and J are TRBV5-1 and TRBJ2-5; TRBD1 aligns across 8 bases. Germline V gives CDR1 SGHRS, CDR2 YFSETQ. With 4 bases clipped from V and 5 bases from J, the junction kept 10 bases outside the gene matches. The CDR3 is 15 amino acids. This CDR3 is CASSVQGARGETQYF. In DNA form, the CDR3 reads TGCGCCAGCAGCGTCCAGGGGGCCCGGGGGGAGACCCAGTACTTC. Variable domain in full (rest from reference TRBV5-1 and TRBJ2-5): KAGVTQTPRYLIKTRGQQVTLSCSPISGHRSVSWYQQTPGQGLQFLFEYFSETQRNKGNFPGRFSGRQFSNSRSEMNVSTLELGDSALYLCASSVQGARGETQYFGPGTRLLVL.

CDR3 sequence: CASSLSLTGELFF. The DNA for the CDR3 is TGTGCCAGCAGTTTATCCCTCACCGGGGAGCTGTTTTTT. This sequence joins TRBV28 and TRBJ2-2; D not certain. The ends were cut back, 1 base at V and 4 bases at J, with 4 bases in the middle. The CDR3 contains 13 residues. Germline V gene data show CDR1 as MDHEN and CDR2 as SYDVKM.

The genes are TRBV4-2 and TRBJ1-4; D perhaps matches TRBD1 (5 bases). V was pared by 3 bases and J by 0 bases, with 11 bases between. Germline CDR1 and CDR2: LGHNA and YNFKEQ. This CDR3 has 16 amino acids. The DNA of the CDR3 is TGTGCCAGCAGCCATACCACAGGCGCAACTAATGAAAAACTGTTTTTT. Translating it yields CASSHTTGATNEKLFF.

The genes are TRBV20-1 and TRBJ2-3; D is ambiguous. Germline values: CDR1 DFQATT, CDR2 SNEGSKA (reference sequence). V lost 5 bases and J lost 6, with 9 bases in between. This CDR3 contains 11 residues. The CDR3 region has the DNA TGCAGTGCTCAGCTAGAGGATACGCAGTATTTT. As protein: CSAQLEDTQYF.

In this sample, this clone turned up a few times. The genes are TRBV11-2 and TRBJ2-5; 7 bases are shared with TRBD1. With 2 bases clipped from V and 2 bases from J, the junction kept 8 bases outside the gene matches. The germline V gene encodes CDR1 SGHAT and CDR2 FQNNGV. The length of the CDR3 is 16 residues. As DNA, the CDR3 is TGTGCCAGCAGCTTAAGTGTTACAGGGGTTCAAGAGACCCAGTACTTC. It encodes CASSLSVTGVQETQYF.

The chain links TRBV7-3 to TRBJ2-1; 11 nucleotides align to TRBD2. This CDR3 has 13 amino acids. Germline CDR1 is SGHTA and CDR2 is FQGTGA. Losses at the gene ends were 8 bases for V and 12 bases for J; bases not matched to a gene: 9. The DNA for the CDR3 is TGTGCCAGCGGGGGAAGTGGACTAGCGGGGCAGTTCTTC. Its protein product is CASGGSGLAGQFF. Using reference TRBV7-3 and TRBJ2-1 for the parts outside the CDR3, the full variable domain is GAGVSQTPSNKVTEKGKYVELRCDPISGHTALYWYRQSLGQGPEFLIYFQGTGAADDSGLPNDRFFAVRPEGSVSTLKIQRTERGDSAVYLCASGGSGLAGQFFGPGTRLTVL.

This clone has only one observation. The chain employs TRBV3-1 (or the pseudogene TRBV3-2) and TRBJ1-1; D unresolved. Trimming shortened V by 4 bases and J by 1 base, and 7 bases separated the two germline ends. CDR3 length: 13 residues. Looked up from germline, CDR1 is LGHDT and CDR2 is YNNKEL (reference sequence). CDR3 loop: CASSLRANTEAFF. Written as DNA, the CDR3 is TGTGCCAGCAGCCTTCGAGCGAACACTGAAGCTTTCTTT.

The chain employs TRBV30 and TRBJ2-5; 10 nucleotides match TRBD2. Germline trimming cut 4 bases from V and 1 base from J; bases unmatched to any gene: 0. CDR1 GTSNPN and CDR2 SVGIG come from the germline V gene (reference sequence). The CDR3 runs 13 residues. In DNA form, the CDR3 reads TGTGCCTGGAAGCGGGGGGGCCAAGAGACCCAGTACTTC. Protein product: CAWKRGGQETQYF.

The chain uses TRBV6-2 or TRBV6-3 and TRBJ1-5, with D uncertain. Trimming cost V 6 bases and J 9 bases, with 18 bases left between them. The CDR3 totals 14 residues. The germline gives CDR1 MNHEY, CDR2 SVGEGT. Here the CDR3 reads CASSRRSEPPPQHF. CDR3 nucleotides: TGTGCCAGCAGCCGCCGGAGTGAGCCCCCGCCCCAGCATTTT.

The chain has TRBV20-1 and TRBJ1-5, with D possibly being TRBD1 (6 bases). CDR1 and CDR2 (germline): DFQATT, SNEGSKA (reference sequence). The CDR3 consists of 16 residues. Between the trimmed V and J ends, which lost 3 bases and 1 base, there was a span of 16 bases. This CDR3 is CSASPPRGVSNQPQHF. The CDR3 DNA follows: TGCAGTGCTAGTCCTCCCAGGGGTGTGAGCAATCAGCCCCAGCATTTT.

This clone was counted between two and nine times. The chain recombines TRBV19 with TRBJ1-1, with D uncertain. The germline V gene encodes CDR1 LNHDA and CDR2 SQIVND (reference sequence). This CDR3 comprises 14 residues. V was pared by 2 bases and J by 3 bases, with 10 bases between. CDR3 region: CASSILARYTEAFF. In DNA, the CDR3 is TGTGCCAGTAGTATATTAGCCAGATACACTGAAGCTTTCTTT. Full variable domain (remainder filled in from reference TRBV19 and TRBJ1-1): DGGITQSPKYLFRKEGQNVTLSCEQNLNHDAMYWYRQDPGQGLRLIYYSQIVNDFQKGDIAEGYSVSREKKESFPLTVTSAQKNPTAFYLCASSILARYTEAFFGQGTRLTVV.